This T cell receptor (beta chain) was retrieved from a study of memory CD4+ T cells and cytomegalovirus serostatus. The wider study: This sample comes from healthy Belgian adults, under 10 CMV seropositive, about 23 seronegative. Study results and limitations: Each of 55 to 80 CMV-associated TCRbeta sequences occurred in one to five individuals.

In the case of this clone: No antigen is known for it.

Single viable CD3+CD4+CD8-CD45RO+ cells were sorted as the memory CD4+ T cells. J lost 5 bases, V lost 4 bases, and 8 bases had no gene match. Germline V CDR1 and CDR2: SNHLY, FYNNEI. This CDR3 has 17 residues. In the original workflow: Out-of-frame sequences were removed, leaving roughly 2,200,000 distinct TCRbeta sequences. Some clones are missing from TCRdb's copy, which holds only in-frame ones; the method was immunoSEQ multiplex PCR. For V, J and clone size, that table is used; D and trimming come from the DNA. This repertoire shows about 58,000 clones, roughly 84% found once; its top ten account for just under 0.5%.

This receptor was taken from an adult in good health and CMV-seronegative. Some clones in this sample may be carry-over from other donors' samples. Material for sequencing was memory CD4+ T cells from blood. The chain couples TRBV2 to TRBJ2-2; TRBD2 matches at 12 bases. The DNA for the CDR3 is TGTGCCAGCAGTGGCCCGGGGCTAGCGGGAGGGACCGGGGAGCTGTTTTTT. Protein sequence: CASSGPGLAGGTGELFF.